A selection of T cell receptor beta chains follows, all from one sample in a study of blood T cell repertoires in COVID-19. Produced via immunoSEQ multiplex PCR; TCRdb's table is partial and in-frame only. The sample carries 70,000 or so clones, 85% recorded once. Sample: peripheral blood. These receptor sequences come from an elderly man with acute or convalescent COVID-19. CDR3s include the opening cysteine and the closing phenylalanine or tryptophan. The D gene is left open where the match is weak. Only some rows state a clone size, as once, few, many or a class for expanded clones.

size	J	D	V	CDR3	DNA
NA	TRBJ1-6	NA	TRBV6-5	CASKVGESYNSPLHF	TGTGCCAGCAAGGTTGGGGAGTCCTATAATTCACCCCTCCACTTT
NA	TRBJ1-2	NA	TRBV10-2	CASSDGRPQGYTF	TGCGCCAGCAGTGACGGCAGGCCCCAGGGCTACACCTTC
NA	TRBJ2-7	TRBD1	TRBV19	CASRERDRHSYEQYF	TGTGCCAGTAGGGAACGGGACAGGCACTCCTACGAGCAGTACTTC
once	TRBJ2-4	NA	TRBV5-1	CASSPTLSVAKNIQYF	TGCGCCAGCAGCCCCACCCTGAGTGTAGCCAAAAACATTCAGTACTTC
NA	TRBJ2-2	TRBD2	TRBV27	CASSYFQTSGTGELFF	TGTGCCAGCAGCTACTTTCAGACTAGCGGGACCGGGGAGCTGTTTTTT
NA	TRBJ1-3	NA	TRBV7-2	CASSAGGSGNTIYF	TGTGCCAGCAGCGCAGGAGGGTCCGGAAACACCATATATTTT
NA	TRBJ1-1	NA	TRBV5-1	CASSLPGNTEAFF	TGCGCCAGCAGCTTACCAGGGAACACTGAAGCTTTCTTT
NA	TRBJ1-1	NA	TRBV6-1	CASSEEAGRLSEAFF	TGTGCCAGCAGTGAAGAGGCAGGGAGGTTGTCTGAAGCTTTCTTT
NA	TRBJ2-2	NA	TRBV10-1	CASSESWGPANTGELFF	TGCGCCAGCAGTGAGTCATGGGGGCCCGCGAACACCGGGGAGCTGTTTTTT
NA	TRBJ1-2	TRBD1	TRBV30	CAWSVGTGGFGYTF	TGTGCCTGGAGTGTGGGGACAGGGGGCTTTGGCTACACCTTC
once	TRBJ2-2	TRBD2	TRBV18	CASSLGGAGGTNTGELFF	TGTGCCAGCTCCCTTGGCGGAGCGGGAGGGACCAACACCGGGGAGCTGTTTTTT
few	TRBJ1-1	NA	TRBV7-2	CASSLVSQANTEAFF	TGTGCCAGCAGCTTAGTAAGTCAAGCGAACACTGAAGCTTTCTTT
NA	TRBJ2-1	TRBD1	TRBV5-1	CASSSPRGQGSNEQFF	TGCGCCAGCAGCTCGCCTCGGGGACAGGGGTCAAATGAGCAGTTCTTC
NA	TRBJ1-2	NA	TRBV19	CASAWGGLYGYTF	TGTGCCAGTGCCTGGGGGGGGCTCTATGGCTACACCTTC
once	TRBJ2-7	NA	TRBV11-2	CASRLLATSYEQYF	TGTGCCAGCAGACTCCTTGCGACTTCCTACGAGCAGTACTTC
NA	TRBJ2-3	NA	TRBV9	CASSDGPGTDTQYF	TGTGCCAGCAGCGATGGGCCGGGCACAGATACGCAGTATTTT
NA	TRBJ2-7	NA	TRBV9	CASSVAGSYEQYF	TGTGCCAGCAGCGTAGCAGGGTCCTACGAGCAGTACTTC
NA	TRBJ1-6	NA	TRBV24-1	CATSDLGSGPDSPLHF	TGTGCCACCAGTGATTTGGGTTCAGGGCCCGATTCACCCCTCCACTTT
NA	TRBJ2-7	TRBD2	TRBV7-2	CASSGGLAGGRGHEQYF	TGTGCCAGCAGCGGGGGACTAGCGGGAGGGCGTGGTCACGAGCAGTACTTC
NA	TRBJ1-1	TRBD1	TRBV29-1	CSVATGGRAFF	TGCAGCGTGGCAACAGGGGGCCGGGCTTTCTTT
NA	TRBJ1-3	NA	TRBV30	CAWSRESGNTIYF	TGTGCCTGGAGTCGGGAGTCTGGAAACACCATATATTTT
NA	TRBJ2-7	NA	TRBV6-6	CASSRYSSISYEQYF	TGTGCCAGCAGCCGATATAGCTCCATTTCCTACGAGCAGTACTTC
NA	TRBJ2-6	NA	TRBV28	CASRPERSGANVLTF	TGTGCCAGCAGACCCGAACGGTCTGGGGCCAACGTCCTGACTTTC
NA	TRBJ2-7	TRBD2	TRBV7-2	CASSSRTSRHEQYF	TGTGCCAGCAGCTCCCGGACTAGTCGTCACGAGCAGTACTTC
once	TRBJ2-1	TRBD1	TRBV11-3	CASSLGDRGNEQFF	TGTGCCAGCAGCTTAGGGGACAGGGGCAATGAGCAGTTCTTC
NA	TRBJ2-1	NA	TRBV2	CASSGRGEQFF	TGTGCCAGCAGTGGAAGAGGTGAGCAGTTCTTC
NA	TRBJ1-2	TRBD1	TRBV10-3	CASAKTGTEDYGYTF	TGTGCCAGCGCCAAAACCGGGACAGAAGACTATGGCTACACCTTC
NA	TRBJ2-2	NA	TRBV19	CASTRGTGELFF	TGTGCCAGTACCCGGGGCACCGGGGAGCTGTTTTTT
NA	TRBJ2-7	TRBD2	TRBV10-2	CASHRLAGGQGEQYF	TGCGCCAGTCACAGACTAGCGGGAGGGCAGGGCGAGCAGTACTTC
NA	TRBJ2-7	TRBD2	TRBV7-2	CASRYIAGAISYEQYF	TGTGCCAGCAGATACATAGCGGGGGCGATATCCTACGAGCAGTACTTC
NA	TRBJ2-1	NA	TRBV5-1	CASSLNPPLDEQFF	TGCGCCAGCAGCTTGAACCCCCCCCTAGATGAGCAGTTCTTC
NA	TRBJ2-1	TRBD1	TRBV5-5	CASSLRQGAGDEQFF	TGTGCCAGCAGCTTGCGCCAGGGGGCAGGGGATGAGCAGTTCTTC
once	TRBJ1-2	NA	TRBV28	CASSLGLRANYGYTF	TGTGCCAGCAGTTTGGGACTGAGAGCTAACTATGGCTACACCTTC
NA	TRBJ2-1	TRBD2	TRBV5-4	CASRDSGYTYNEQFF	TGTGCCAGCAGGGATAGCGGGTACACCTACAATGAGCAGTTCTTC
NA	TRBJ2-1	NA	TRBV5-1	CASSGGLKSSYNEQFF	TGCGCCAGCAGCGGAGGACTAAAAAGCTCCTACAATGAGCAGTTCTTC
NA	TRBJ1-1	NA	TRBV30	CARAQMNTEAFF	TGTGCGCGAGCACAGATGAACACTGAAGCTTTCTTT
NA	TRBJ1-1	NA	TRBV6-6	CASSPSVGGNMNTEAFF	TGTGCCAGCAGTCCGTCGGTGGGGGGGAACATGAACACTGAAGCTTTCTTT
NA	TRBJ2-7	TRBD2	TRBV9	CASSGGTSGTATYEQYF	TGTGCCAGCAGCGGAGGGACTAGCGGGACCGCGACCTACGAGCAGTACTTC
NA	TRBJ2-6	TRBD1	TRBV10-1	CASSGGTDSGANVLTF	TGCGCCAGCAGTGGGGGGACAGACTCTGGGGCCAACGTCCTGACTTTC
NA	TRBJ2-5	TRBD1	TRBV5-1	CASSLQGAVQETQYF	TGCGCCAGCAGCCTGCAGGGGGCGGTTCAAGAGACCCAGTACTTC
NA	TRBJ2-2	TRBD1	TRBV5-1	CASSRTGTAVVGELFF	TGCGCCAGCAGTCGTACCGGGACAGCGGTAGTTGGGGAGCTGTTTTTT
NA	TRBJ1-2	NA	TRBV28	CASSEAYGYTF	TGTGCCAGCAGTGAGGCCTATGGCTACACCTTC
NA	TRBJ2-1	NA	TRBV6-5	CASTEGLSYNEQFF	TGTGCCAGCACCGAGGGTTTATCCTACAATGAGCAGTTCTTC
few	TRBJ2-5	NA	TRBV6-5	CASSYSSASRQETQYF	TGTGCCAGCAGTTACTCGTCGGCATCGAGGCAAGAGACCCAGTACTTC
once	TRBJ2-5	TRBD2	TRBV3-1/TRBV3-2	CASSQPRSSSGRETQYF	TGTGCCAGCAGCCAGCCAAGGTCTTCTAGCGGGAGGGAGACCCAGTACTTC
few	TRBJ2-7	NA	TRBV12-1	CASSTYRESYEQYF	TGTGCCAGCAGCACATACAGGGAGTCCTACGAGCAGTACTTC
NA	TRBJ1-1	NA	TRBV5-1	CASSLRGSGTEAFF	TGCGCCAGCAGCTTGAGGGGGAGCGGCACTGAAGCTTTCTTT